This is a list of T cell receptor beta chains from one sample in a study of T cells in localized non-small cell lung cancer. The repertoire was sequenced with immunoSEQ multiplex PCR; TCRdb's copy has only in-frame clones and lacks some. In the table there are 1,500 or so clones, around 21% of which are singletons. Here the sequenced sample was lung tumor tissue, taken before any cancer treatment. These receptors originate from a male donor older than 55 with stage I lung adenocarcinoma. The CDR3 runs from the conserved cysteine through the conserved F or W. The D gene is left open where the match is weak. Expanded clones get a size class; other rows say once, few or many, or leave the size out.

v_call	j_call	d_call	clone_size	cdr3_nt	cdr3_aa
TRBV6-8	TRBJ1-5	.	.	TGTGCCAGCAGCCCGAGGGCGGAACCCAATCAGCCCCAGCATTTT	CASSPRAEPNQPQHF
TRBV6-8	TRBJ1-2	TRBD1	few	TGTGCCAGCAGAACCGCGGGACAGGGCTATGGCTACACCTTC	CASRTAGQGYGYTF
TRBV2	TRBJ2-1	.	.	TGTGCCAGCAGCAACCTCCGGGACTTCCCAAATGAGCAGTTCTTC	CASSNLRDFPNEQFF
TRBV9	TRBJ2-2	.	.	TGTGCCAGCAGCGAACCAATGACAGAGAACACCGGGGAGCTGTTTTTT	CASSEPMTENTGELFF
TRBV11-3	TRBJ2-7	TRBD1	few	TGTGCCAGCAGCCTGCCGGGACAGGGTCCCTCTGGGCAGTACTTC	CASSLPGQGPSGQYF
TRBV10-2	TRBJ2-7	TRBD2	.	TGCGCCAGCAGATCTAGCGGGTCCTACGAGCAGTACTTC	CASRSSGSYEQYF
TRBV6-8	TRBJ1-1	TRBD1	.	TGTGCCAGCAGGCTACCGGGACAGGGAGTTACTGAAGCTTTCTTT	CASRLPGQGVTEAFF
TRBV18	TRBJ2-7	TRBD1	.	TGTGCCAGCTCACACCGGGACAGCTCCTACGAGCAGTACTTC	CASSHRDSSYEQYF
TRBV18	TRBJ2-1	.	.	TGTGCCAGCTCACCAGAACTCAGGCGGGCCTACCCTTACAATGAGCAGTTCTTC	CASSPELRRAYPYNEQFF
TRBV29-1	TRBJ2-3	.	.	TGCAGCGCCGTGGACTGGCGCAACGTGAATACGCAGTATTTT	CSAVDWRNVNTQYF
TRBV7-4	TRBJ2-7	TRBD2	medium-sized	TGTGCCAGCAGCCGCGGCGTGGGGGAGGGCTACGAGCAGTACTTC	CASSRGVGEGYEQYF
TRBV11-3	TRBJ1-1	.	.	TGTGCCAGCAGCCACCTCGCGGGGAACACTGAAGCTTTCTTT	CASSHLAGNTEAFF
TRBV11-3	TRBJ1-5	TRBD1	few	TGTGCCAGCAGCACCCGACAGGGACGGGGTCAGCCCCAGCATTTT	CASSTRQGRGQPQHF
TRBV6-8	TRBJ1-1	.	large	TGTGCCAGCAGTTCCTCCGGGCCGATGAACACTGAAGCTTTCTTT	CASSSSGPMNTEAFF
TRBV11-3	TRBJ1-1	.	.	TGTGCCAGCAGCTCCCGGACAGAAAACACTGAAGCTTTCTTT	CASSSRTENTEAFF
TRBV28	TRBJ2-5	.	.	TGTGCCAGCAGTTTGCCCTCCAAAGCGGGAGAGACCCAGTACTTC	CASSLPSKAGETQYF
TRBV7-2	TRBJ2-1	.	medium-sized	TGTGCCAGCAGCTTATTGGTAGGTCTTCACAATGAGCAGTTCTTC	CASSLLVGLHNEQFF
TRBV6-8	TRBJ1-5	TRBD1	.	TGTGCCACTGGGACAGACGAAAATAGCAATCAGCCCCAGCATTTT	CATGTDENSNQPQHF
TRBV9	TRBJ2-2	.	few	TGTGCCAGCAGCGTAAAACCCAGCGGCACTCCCTCCGGGGAGCTGTTTTTT	CASSVKPSGTPSGELFF
TRBV5-1	TRBJ2-1	TRBD2	once	TGCGCCAGCAGCCCGCAACCGGGACCGGGGGGGGATGAGCAGTTCTTC	CASSPQPGPGGDEQFF
TRBV9	TRBJ2-7	.	few	TGTGCCAGCAGTGACAACTGGGACGGTTACTCCTACGAGCAGTACTTC	CASSDNWDGYSYEQYF
TRBV30	TRBJ1-5	TRBD1	few	TGTGCCTGGAGTCCCACACGGACAGGGTGGGGCAATCAGCCCCAGCATTTT	CAWSPTRTGWGNQPQHF
TRBV11-3	TRBJ2-5	TRBD2	large	TGTGCCAGCAGCTTAGTTCCTAGCGGGAGTCCGCGAGAGACCCAGTACTTC	CASSLVPSGSPRETQYF
TRBV9	TRBJ2-7	TRBD1	few	TGTGCCAGCAGCGCCCGGACAGGGGGCATGTGGGAGCAGTACTTC	CASSARTGGMWEQYF
TRBV14	TRBJ2-3	TRBD1	once	TGTGCCAGCAGCCTAAGGGACAGGGATGAGGAGGGGAACACAGATACGCAGTATTTT	CASSLRDRDEEGNTDTQYF
TRBV6-8	TRBJ1-2	TRBD1	.	TGTGCCAGCAGTTCTAAACAGGGGGCAGGATATGGCTACACCTTC	CASSSKQGAGYGYTF
TRBV11-3	TRBJ2-7	TRBD1	.	TGTGCCAGCAGCTGGGGGACAGCGAACTACGAGCAGTACTTC	CASSWGTANYEQYF
TRBV6-8	TRBJ2-7	.	few	TGTGCCAGCAGTTACTCGACCTCGGGGGTCGAGCAGTACTTC	CASSYSTSGVEQYF
TRBV25-1	TRBJ2-2	.	few	TGTGCCAGCAGTACAATGGGAAGGACCGGGGAGCTGTTTTTT	CASSTMGRTGELFF
TRBV15	TRBJ2-1	TRBD1	.	TGTGCCACCAGCACTTCCGACAGGGGGAGTTACAATGAGCAGTTCTTC	CATSTSDRGSYNEQFF
TRBV6-8	TRBJ1-2	.	medium-sized	TGTGCCATCAATGGGGACGGTAACTATGGCTACACCTTC	CAINGDGNYGYTF
TRBV14	TRBJ2-1	TRBD1	.	TGTGCCAGCAGCCTTCGACAGGGGGACAATGAGCAGTTCTTC	CASSLRQGDNEQFF
TRBV28	TRBJ2-3	TRBD2	few	TGTGCCAGCCTGGAGATTCGGGCGGGAGGGCCTGAGACGCAGTATTTT	CASLEIRAGGPETQYF
TRBV11-3	TRBJ1-4	.	few	TGTGCCAGCAGCTTGAACCTGGGACGGCTGAATGAAAAACTGTTTTTT	CASSLNLGRLNEKLFF
TRBV11-3	TRBJ2-2	TRBD2	few	TGTGCCAGCAGGTCTGCGGGAGGGCCCCCCGGGGAGCTGTTTTTT	CASRSAGGPPGELFF
TRBV7-6	TRBJ2-3	.	few	TGTGCCAGCAGCTTGACAGACTCCACAGATACGCAGTATTTT	CASSLTDSTDTQYF
TRBV9	TRBJ2-1	TRBD1	.	TGTGCCAGCAGGAGACAGGGGGCGGTGGGTGAGCAGTTCTTC	CASRRQGAVGEQFF